This T cell receptor beta chain stems from a study of regulatory T cells in long-lasting Graves disease. Points from the study as a whole: More public clonotypes were shared by persistent patients (around 3,000) than by new patients (around 990).

This clonotype has only one observation. The target antigen is unknown. The time point is: newly diagnosed GD, antithyroid drugs for less than 3 months. RNA extracted from PBMCs served as the sequencing template. Arm-PCR of CDR3 regions and iRepertoire HTBI primers were the basis on which TCR beta libraries were built. A single record per CDR3 protein comes from TCRdb applying MiXCR to the multiplex PCR reads. There are fewer than 450,000 distinct CDR3 sequences in the sample; around 16% occur only once, and about 8.2% lies in the top ten. Separately, the same data were catalogued under a study of T cells in Graves' hyperthyroidism and ophthalmopathy.

The source of this sequence is a woman between 40 and 55 years old with Graves disease. This specimen was peripheral blood mononuclear cells (PBMCs), taken at new diagnosis, from a patient treated with antithyroid drugs.

CDR3 sequence (DNA): TGTGCCAGTAGTATGAGCGTGGGGCATGGGAATACGCAGTATTTT. It yields the protein CASSMSVGHGNTQYF. This sequence joins TRBV11-2 and TRBJ2-3, with D perhaps TRBD1 (5 bases). V shed 9 bases and J shed 7 bases, with 23 bases lying between them. Germline CDR1 and CDR2: SGHAT and FQNNGV. CDR3 length equals 15 residues.